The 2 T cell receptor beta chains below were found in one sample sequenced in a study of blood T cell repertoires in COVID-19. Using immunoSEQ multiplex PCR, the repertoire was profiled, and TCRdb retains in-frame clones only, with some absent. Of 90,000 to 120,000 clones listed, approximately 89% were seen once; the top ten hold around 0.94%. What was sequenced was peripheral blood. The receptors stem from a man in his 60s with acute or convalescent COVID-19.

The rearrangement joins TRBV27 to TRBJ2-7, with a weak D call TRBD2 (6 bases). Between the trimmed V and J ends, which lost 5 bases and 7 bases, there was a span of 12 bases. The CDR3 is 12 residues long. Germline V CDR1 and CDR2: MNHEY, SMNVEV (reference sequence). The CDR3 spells CASSPSGGEQYF. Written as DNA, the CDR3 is TGTGCCAGCAGTCCCTCTGGGGGGGAGCAGTACTTC.

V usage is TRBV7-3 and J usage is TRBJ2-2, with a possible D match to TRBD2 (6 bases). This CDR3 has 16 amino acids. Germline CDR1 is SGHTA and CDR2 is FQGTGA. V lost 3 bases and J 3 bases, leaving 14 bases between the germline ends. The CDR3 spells CASSFGTGVDTGELFF. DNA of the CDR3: TGTGCCAGCAGCTTCGGAACGGGAGTTGACACCGGGGAGCTGTTTTTT.